Reported below is one T cell receptor beta chain. Antigen: not known. One entry per CDR3 protein, called by TCRdb with MiXCR from the RT-PCR reads. The table lists some 800,000 distinct CDR3 sequences, 21% of them singletons, with about a tenth in the top ten. The source of the sample is a study of response to subunit inactivated influenza vaccine. General study findings and limits: The authors proposed limited new T cell recruitment per seasonal influenza vaccination.

The germline gives CDR1 SGHRS, CDR2 YFSETQ. The ends were cut back, 4 bases at V and 3 bases at J, with 15 bases in the middle. CDR3 length: 15 residues. Source: PBMCs from blood, taken approximately 5 days after vaccination. This clonotype originated in a man aged 45-65 years who received an inactivated influenza vaccine. The chain has TRBV5-1 and TRBJ2-3; D may be TRBD2 (6 bases). CDR3 sequence (DNA): TGCGCCAGCAGCGAGGGACTTTCTAGGACAGATACGCAGTATTTT. Protein: CASSEGLSRTDTQYF.